The T cell receptor (beta chain) under discussion was sequenced for a study of Graves' ophthalmopathy and Graves' hyperthyroidism. This clonotype was counted a few times. V shed 8 bases and J 5 bases; nucleotides not matched to a gene: 8. This CDR3 has 14 residues. CDR1 is SGHTA, CDR2 FQGNSA, per germline. RNA served as the template for amplifying TCR beta CDR3 regions. RT-PCR in the first round used HTBI primers; a second-round multiplex PCR followed. TCRdb fed the multiplex PCR reads into MiXCR, producing one record per CDR3 protein. Of over 650,000 distinct CDR3 sequences in the sample, 35% to 50% were seen once.

The clonotype was recovered from an adult man with Graves' ophthalmopathy. The sequencing sample was made of peripheral blood. The chain employs TRBV7-2 and TRBJ2-5, with 10 bases matching TRBD1. The CDR3 region has the DNA TGTGCCAGCTCCCCTCGACAGGGGGCTGAGACCCAGTACTTC. Translated, it gives CASSPRQGAETQYF.